This T cell receptor (beta chain) was sequenced in a study of blood T cell repertoires in COVID-19. The method was immunoSEQ multiplex PCR; TCRdb's version includes in-frame clones alone and lacks a portion of them. The data contain approximately 340,000 clones, about 83% of them singletons. Germline CDR1 reads SGHNT; CDR2 reads YYREEE (reference sequence). V was pared by 4 bases and J by 1 base, with 4 bases of the junction left unmatched. The CDR3 length is 15 residues. The TCR originated in a young man with active or convalescent COVID-19. Source material: peripheral blood. The V gene is TRBV5-4, the J gene TRBJ1-4; 7 bases map to TRBD1. CDR3 nucleotides: TGTGCCAGCAGCATTTACAGGGGAACTAATGAAAAACTGTTTTTT. This codes for CASSIYRGTNEKLFF.